The 17 T cell receptor beta chains in this list originate from one sample, sequenced in a study of blood T cell repertoires in COVID-19. Assay used: immunoSEQ multiplex PCR; TCRdb lists only in-frame clones, some missing. Among about 480,000 clones listed, approximately 88% were seen once. Sequencing input: PBMCs or T cells enriched from blood (not recorded which). These receptors all stem from a woman in her thirties or forties who had recovered from COVID-19.

The genes are TRBV2 and TRBJ1-3; D is uncertain. V lost 8 bases to trimming and J lost 0 bases, with 8 bases between them. The CDR3 length is 13 residues. Germline V lookup: CDR1 SNHLY, CDR2 FYNNEI. The CDR3 protein is CASLRDSGNTIYF. The CDR3 DNA reads as TGTGCCAGCCTACGAGACTCTGGAAACACCATATATTTT.

The chain joins TRBV11-2 to TRBJ2-3; TRBD2 might be the D (6 bases). From germline, CDR1 is SGHAT and CDR2 FQNNGV. V lost 8 bases to trimming and J lost 2 bases, with 11 bases between them. This CDR3 comprises 13 residues. The CDR3 DNA reads TGTGCCAGCCGGAGGGCTCACACAGATACGCAGTATTTT. Translated, it gives CASRRAHTDTQYF. The full variable domain, its missing parts supplied by reference TRBV11-2 and TRBJ2-3, is EAGVAQSPRYKIIEKRQSVAFWCNPISGHATLYWYQQILGQGPKLLIQFQNNGVVDDSQLPKDRFSAERLKGVDSTLKIQPAKLEDSAVYLCASRRAHTDTQYFGPGTRLTVL.

The chain has TRBV29-1 and TRBJ1-4; TRBD1 matches at 7 bases. The V and J ends lost 6 bases and 5 bases, in that order; junction bases with no gene match: 6. In germline, CDR1 is SQVTM, CDR2 ANQGSEA. This CDR3 comprises 13 residues. The CDR3 loop reads CSVSGTDNEKLFF. The DNA for the CDR3 is TGCAGCGTCTCCGGGACAGACAATGAAAAACTGTTTTTT.

In nucleotides, the CDR3 is TGTGCCAGCTCACCACCGCTCGCGGGAGATCTCGAGCAGTACTTC. It yields the protein CASSPPLAGDLEQYF. The chain couples TRBV18 to TRBJ2-7, with 7 bases fitting TRBD2. This CDR3 has 15 residues. Germline values: CDR1 KGHSH, CDR2 LQKENI. The ends lost 0 bases at V and 6 bases at J; junction bases unmatched: 8.

The rearrangement uses TRBV2 and TRBJ2-5; 14 bases are a match to TRBD2. Trimming took 6 bases from V and 3 from J; bases not matched to a gene: 27. Germline V gene lookup returns CDR1 SNHLY and CDR2 FYNNEI. The CDR3 totals 23 residues. CDR3 DNA: TGTGCCAGCAGCGAGAGATTTTGGTCCGGGACTAGCGGGAGTCGGATAGTTGAAGAGACCCAGTACTTC. This sequence encodes CASSERFWSGTSGSRIVEETQYF.

J is TRBJ1-4 and V is TRBV6-5; no firm D call. CDR1 and CDR2 (germline): MNHEY, SVGAGI. V was pared by 7 bases and J by 7 bases, with 13 bases between. CDR3 length: 13 amino acids. CDR3 amino acids: CASTRGIGEKLFF. The DNA of the CDR3 is TGTGCCAGCACTCGAGGGATAGGTGAAAAACTGTTTTTT.

The V and J genes are TRBV28 and TRBJ2-4, with 7 nucleotides matching TRBD1. The CDR3 is 13 residues long. The V segment lost 6 bases and the J segment 10 bases; nucleotides outside the gene matches: 9. Germline V gene lookup returns CDR1 MDHEN and CDR2 SYDVKM. The CDR3: CASSQTGDGIQYF. The CDR3 DNA is TGTGCCAGCAGCCAAACAGGGGATGGGATTCAGTACTTC.

This clone occurred a few times. The rearrangement links TRBV7-2 to TRBJ2-2, with D maybe TRBD1 (6 bases). Germline values: CDR1 SGHTA, CDR2 FQGNSA. Trimming shortened V by 5 bases and J by 7 bases, and 11 bases separated the two germline ends. The CDR3 length is 13 residues. The DNA for the CDR3 is TGTGCCAGCAGCGACGGGACATTCGGGGAGCTGTTTTTT. Amino acid sequence: CASSDGTFGELFF. Drawing the rest from reference TRBV7-2 and TRBJ2-2, the complete variable domain is GAGVSQSPSNKVTEKGKDVELRCDPISGHTALYWYRQSLGQGLEFLIYFQGNSAPDKSGLPSDRFSAERTGGSVSTLTIQRTQQEDSAVYLCASSDGTFGELFFGEGSRLTVL.

The rearrangement links TRBV30 to TRBJ2-3, with TRBD2 matching 8 bases. The CDR3 spans 16 residues. J gave up 6 bases and V 0 bases, and 11 bases lay outside the gene matches. The V gene's germline CDR1 is GTSNPN and CDR2 SVGIG (reference sequence). CDR3 in amino acids: CAWSVWVAGRSDTQYF. The CDR3 nucleotides read TGTGCCTGGAGTGTCTGGGTAGCGGGAAGGTCTGATACGCAGTATTTT.

The V call is TRBV7-9, the J call TRBJ2-3; D is possibly TRBD1 (6 bases). Germline assignment: CDR1 SEHNR and CDR2 FQNEAQ (reference sequence). Deletions cut 5 bases from V and 0 bases from J, with 9 bases between. This CDR3 spans 14 amino acids. The CDR3 loop reads CASSIGQSTDTQYF. CDR3 in DNA: TGTGCCAGCAGCATTGGACAGAGCACAGATACGCAGTATTTT.

This rearrangement joins TRBV18 to TRBJ1-4; D might be TRBD1 (5 bases). V was shortened by 2 bases and J by 2 bases, with 15 bases between the two germline ends. The germline V gene has CDR1 KGHSH and CDR2 LQKENI. This CDR3 is 17 amino acids long. Here the CDR3 reads CASSPDPPGGTNEKLFF. The CDR3 DNA reads as TGTGCCAGCTCACCAGACCCACCGGGGGGGACTAATGAAAAACTGTTTTTT.

The V call is TRBV5-5, the J call TRBJ2-1, with TRBD2 matching 8 bases. The trim removed 7 bases at V and 3 bases at J, leaving 12 bases unmatched. CDR3 length: 16 residues. From germline, CDR1 is SGHKS and CDR2 YYEKEE (reference sequence). The CDR3 reads CASDIASGRIYNEQFF. The CDR3 bases are TGTGCCAGCGACATAGCGAGCGGGAGAATCTACAATGAGCAGTTCTTC. Full variable domain (missing parts from reference TRBV5-5 and TRBJ2-1): DAGVTQSPTHLIKTRGQQVTLRCSPISGHKSVSWYQQVLGQGPQFIFQYYEKEERGRGNFPDRFSARQFPNYSSELNVNALLLGDSALYLCASDIASGRIYNEQFFGPGTRLTVL.

V usage is TRBV4-3 and J usage is TRBJ1-2, with TRBD1 identical over 9 bases. Germline V gene data show CDR1 as LGHNA and CDR2 as YSLEER. The trim removed 2 bases at V and 2 bases at J, leaving 3 bases unmatched. This CDR3 is 15 amino acids long. The CDR3 protein is CASSQSGQGNYGYTF. The CDR3 coding sequence is TGCGCCAGCAGCCAATCGGGACAGGGAAACTATGGCTACACCTTC.

CDR3 in amino acids: CATASSGPYNEQFF. CDR3 nucleotide sequence: TGTGCCACCGCCTCTAGCGGGCCCTACAATGAGCAGTTCTTC. The gene calls are TRBV5-6 and TRBJ2-1; 8 bases fit TRBD2. The CDR3 totals 14 residues. The V gene's germline CDR1 is SGHDT and CDR2 YYEEEE. Trimming at V came to 9 bases and at J to 2 bases, leaving 7 bases not matched to a gene.

The chain recombines TRBV27 with TRBJ2-3, with D perhaps TRBD2 (6 bases). The CDR3 runs 16 residues. Germline CDR1 reads MNHEY; CDR2 reads SMNVEV (reference sequence). V dropped 3 bases and J dropped 4 bases, with 17 bases sitting between them. The CDR3 sequence is CASSFGGGSMSDTQYF. CDR3 nucleotide sequence: TGTGCCAGCAGTTTCGGGGGAGGTTCTATGTCAGATACGCAGTATTTT.

This clone was found many times. The V call is TRBV5-6, the J call TRBJ1-5, with a tentative D call TRBD1 (5 bases). CDR1 is SGHDT and CDR2 is YYEEEE in the germline V gene. There are 16 residues in the CDR3. Trimming cost V 5 bases and J 3 bases, with 18 bases left between them. DNA for the CDR3: TGTGCCAGCAGTCAACGCAGGGCGTTGGACAATCAGCCCCAGCATTTT. Translating gives CASSQRRALDNQPQHF.

The rearrangement joins TRBV4-3 to TRBJ1-4; no definite D call. V gave up 0 bases and J gave up 0 bases, with 8 bases separating them. The germline V gene has CDR1 LGHNA and CDR2 YSLEER. The CDR3 extends over 16 amino acids. The CDR3 spells CASSQDHGTTNEKLFF. CDR3 sequence (DNA): TGCGCCAGCAGCCAAGATCATGGCACAACTAATGAAAAACTGTTTTTT.